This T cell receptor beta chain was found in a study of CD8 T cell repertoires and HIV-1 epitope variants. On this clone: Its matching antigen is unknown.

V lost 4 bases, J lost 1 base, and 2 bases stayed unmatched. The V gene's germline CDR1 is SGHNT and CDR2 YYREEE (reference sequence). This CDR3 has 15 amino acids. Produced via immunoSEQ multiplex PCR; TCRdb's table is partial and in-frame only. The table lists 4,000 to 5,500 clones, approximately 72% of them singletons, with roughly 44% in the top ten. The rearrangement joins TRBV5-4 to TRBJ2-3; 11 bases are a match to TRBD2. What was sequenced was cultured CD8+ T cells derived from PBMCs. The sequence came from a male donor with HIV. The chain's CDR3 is CASSLAGGGTDTQYF. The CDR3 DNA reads TGTGCCAGCAGCCTAGCGGGGGGAGGCACAGATACGCAGTATTTT.